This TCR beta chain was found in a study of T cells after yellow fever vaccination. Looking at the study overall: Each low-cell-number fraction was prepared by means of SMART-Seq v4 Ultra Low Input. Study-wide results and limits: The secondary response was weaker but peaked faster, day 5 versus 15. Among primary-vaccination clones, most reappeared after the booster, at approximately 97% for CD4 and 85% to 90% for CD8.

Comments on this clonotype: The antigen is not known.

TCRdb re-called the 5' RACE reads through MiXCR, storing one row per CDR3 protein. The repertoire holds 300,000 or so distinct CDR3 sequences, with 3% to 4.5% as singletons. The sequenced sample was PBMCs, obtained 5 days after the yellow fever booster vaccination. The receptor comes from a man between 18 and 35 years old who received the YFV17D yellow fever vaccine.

CDR3 amino acids: CASSITSGTGGAYGYTF. CDR3 coding DNA: TGTGCCAGTAGTATAACGTCGGGGACAGGGGGTGCCTATGGCTACACCTTC. The chain links TRBV19 to TRBJ1-2; 11 bases match TRBD1. The CDR3 has 17 residues. The germline CDR1 and CDR2 sequences are LNHDA and SQIVND (reference sequence). The ends lost 2 bases at V and 4 bases at J; junction bases unmatched: 9.